Presented here are 9 T cell receptor beta chains from one specimen sequenced in a study of cytotoxic CD8 clonotypes in ibrutinib-treated CLL. Using immunoSEQ multiplex PCR, the repertoire was profiled, and TCRdb retains in-frame clones only, with some absent. The data hold some 150,000 clones, with 60% to 85% observed a single time. The input for sequencing was PBMCs, taken after 12 months of ibrutinib treatment. Receptors were obtained from a human donor with chronic lymphocytic leukemia.

The chain carries TRBV5-1 and TRBJ2-4; no reliable D call. The germline gives CDR1 SGHRS, CDR2 YFSETQ. V shed 2 bases and J shed 4 bases, with 10 bases lying between them. The CDR3 extends over 14 amino acids. The CDR3 DNA reads as TGCGCCAGCAGCTTAGATACAGTAAAAAACATTCAGTACTTC. It yields the protein CASSLDTVKNIQYF.

V and J are TRBV6-5 and TRBJ1-1; D is perhaps TRBD1 (6 bases). Germline V CDR1 and CDR2: MNHEY, SVGAGI. This CDR3 has 13 amino acids. V lost 6 bases and J 5 bases, leaving 13 bases between the germline ends. The chain's CDR3 is CASRQGKATEAFF. In nucleotides, the CDR3 is TGTGCCAGCAGACAGGGTAAGGCGACTGAAGCTTTCTTT.

J is TRBJ2-7 and V is TRBV28; the match to TRBD1 covers 8 bases. V shed 6 bases and J 4 bases; nucleotides not matched to a gene: 14. This CDR3 spans 16 amino acids. Germline-derived CDR1 and CDR2 are MDHEN and SYDVKM. The CDR3 DNA reads TGTGCCAGCAGCTCCTCATCGTCCAGGGGGCTATACGAGCAGTACTTC. Protein product: CASSSSSSRGLYEQYF.

The chain combines TRBV28 with TRBJ2-7; tentatively, D is TRBD1 (6 bases). The CDR3 totals 13 residues. The V end was cut by 6 bases, the J end by 5 bases, with 14 bases between. Germline V gene sequence: CDR1 MDHEN, CDR2 SYDVKM. The CDR3 region has the DNA TGTGCCAGCAGAAAAGGGGGTGGAGACGAGCAGTACTTC. Its translation: CASRKGGGDEQYF. The full variable domain, in which reference TRBV28 and TRBJ2-7 provide the parts outside the CDR3, is DVKVTQSSRYLVKRTGEKVFLECVQDMDHENMFWYRQDPGLGLRLIYFSYDVKMKEKGDIPEGYSVSREKKERFSLILESASTNQTSMYLCASRKGGGDEQYFGPGTRLTVT.

This chain uses TRBV27 with TRBJ2-7; D ambiguous. Deletions cut 3 bases from V and 0 bases from J, with 6 bases between. CDR3 length equals 13 residues. Germline lookup yields CDR1 MNHEY and CDR2 SMNVEV (reference sequence). The CDR3 protein is CASSLADSYEQYF. The CDR3 bases are TGTGCCAGCAGTTTGGCCGACTCCTACGAGCAGTACTTC.

At least ten counts were recorded for this clone. The V call is TRBV7-9, the J call TRBJ1-5; D perhaps matches TRBD1 (6 bases). The V and J ends lost 1 base and 6 bases respectively, with 10 bases between them. CDR3 length: 14 amino acids. Germline CDR1 SEHNR, CDR2 FQNEAQ (reference sequence). Written as DNA, the CDR3 is TGTGCCAGCAGCTTAGAGGGGGTGGGTCAGCCCCAGCATTTT. Translation: CASSLEGVGQPQHF.

The chain links TRBV27 to TRBJ2-3; D remains unclear. Per the germline V gene, CDR1 is MNHEY and CDR2 is SMNVEV (reference sequence). The CDR3 runs to 15 residues. Trimming removed 3 bases at V and 1 base at J, with 11 bases between. The CDR3 sequence: CASSFTVDGTDTQYF. For the CDR3, the DNA is TGTGCCAGCAGTTTCACGGTCGACGGCACAGATACGCAGTATTTT.

This clone occurred once. DNA of the CDR3: TGTGCCAGCAGCACGACAGGGGTCCTCGATGAGCAGTTCTTC. Its translation: CASSTTGVLDEQFF. The chain employs TRBV28 and TRBJ2-1, with 8 bases identical to TRBD1. Germline CDR1 reads MDHEN; CDR2 reads SYDVKM. This CDR3 is built from 14 residues. V shed 6 bases and J 8 bases; nucleotides not matched to a gene: 9.

V usage is TRBV18 and J usage is TRBJ2-1, with 7 bases identical to TRBD1. Trimming took 6 bases from V and 3 from J; bases not matched to a gene: 5. The CDR3 contains 14 residues. Germline CDR1 and CDR2: KGHSH and LQKENI. CDR3 region: CASSLRQGYNEQFF. The CDR3 coding sequence is TGTGCCAGCTCCCTAAGACAGGGCTACAATGAGCAGTTCTTC.